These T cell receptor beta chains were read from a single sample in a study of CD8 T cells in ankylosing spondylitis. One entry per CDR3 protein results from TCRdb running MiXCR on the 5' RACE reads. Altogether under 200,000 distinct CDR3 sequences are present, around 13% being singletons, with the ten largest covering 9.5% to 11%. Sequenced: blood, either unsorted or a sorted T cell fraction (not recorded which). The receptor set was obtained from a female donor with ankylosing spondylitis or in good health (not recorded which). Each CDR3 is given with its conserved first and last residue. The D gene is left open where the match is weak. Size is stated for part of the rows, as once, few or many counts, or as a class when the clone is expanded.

CASSESSSYEQYF	TGCGCCAGCAGTGAGTCGTCCTCCTACGAGCAGTACTTC	.	TRBV10-2	many	TRBJ2-7
CASSLSWDRGLYNEQFF	TGTGCCAGCAGTTTATCGTGGGACAGGGGGCTCTACAATGAGCAGTTCTTC	TRBD1	TRBV27	.	TRBJ2-1
CASKPGQALNQPQHF	TGTGCCAGCAAGCCGGGACAGGCTTTAAATCAGCCCCAGCATTTT	TRBD1	TRBV7-2	many	TRBJ1-5
CASSIAGSNYEQYF	TGTGCCAGCAGTATAGCGGGATCAAACTACGAGCAGTACTTC	TRBD2	TRBV27	medium-sized	TRBJ2-7
CSADPTGTGYGYTF	TGCAGTGCTGACCCGACAGGGACAGGGTATGGCTACACCTTC	TRBD1	TRBV20-1	few	TRBJ1-2
CASTPRGEKNTGELFF	TGTGCCAGTACTCCCCGGGGCGAAAAGAACACCGGGGAGCTGTTTTTT	.	TRBV19	.	TRBJ2-2
CASSLDSSRGRIGELFF	TGTGCTAGCAGCTTAGATAGCTCCAGGGGGCGCATCGGGGAGCTGTTTTTT	TRBD1	TRBV7-7	many	TRBJ2-2
CSVGILGAVGDEQYF	TGCAGCGTTGGAATCTTAGGCGCCGTGGGAGACGAGCAGTACTTC	.	TRBV29-1	many	TRBJ2-7
CASLFTPRTGPRIYEQYF	TGTGCCAGCCTATTCACCCCCAGGACAGGTCCTCGAATTTACGAGCAGTACTTC	TRBD1	TRBV28	many	TRBJ2-7
CSAVPPLMNTEAFF	TGCAGTGCTGTTCCCCCCCTGATGAACACTGAAGCTTTCTTT	.	TRBV29-1	many	TRBJ1-1
CASSQDRVEQYF	TGTGCCAGCAGCCAAGATCGGGTCGAGCAGTACTTC	.	TRBV4-2	few	TRBJ2-7
CASSSVGSGRPESSYNEQFF	TGCGCCAGCAGCAGCGTGGGTAGCGGGAGGCCTGAAAGCTCCTACAATGAGCAGTTCTTC	TRBD2	TRBV5-1	.	TRBJ2-1
CASSSYPGSPLHF	TGCGCCAGCTCCTCCTACCCAGGGTCACCCCTCCACTTT	.	TRBV10-2	.	TRBJ1-6
CASSLELERYEQYF	TGCGCCAGCAGCTTGGAACTGGAGCGCTACGAGCAGTACTTC	.	TRBV5-1	many	TRBJ2-7
CASSKDYYNEQFF	TGTGCCAGCAGTAAAGACTACTACAATGAGCAGTTCTTC	.	TRBV6-2/TRBV6-3	few	TRBJ2-1
CCARPGRQGLPKNIQYF	TGCTGTGCTAGGCCAGGGAGACAGGGGTTACCCAAAAACATTCAGTACTTC	TRBD1	TRBV20-1	.	TRBJ2-4
CSVGLTSGSTDTQYF	TGCAGCGTTGGCCTAACCTCAGGGAGCACAGATACGCAGTATTTT	.	TRBV29-1	many	TRBJ2-3
CASRYYPSNEQFF	TGTGCCAGCAGGTACTACCCCTCCAATGAGCAGTTCTTC	.	TRBV5-6	many	TRBJ2-1